The source of this T cell receptor beta chain is a study of cytomegalovirus exposure and HLA in healthy donors. Concerning this clone itself: Its antigen is not identified.

Study-level points and caveats: Judged likely to be a sequencing artifact was a cluster of highly shared sequence variants. By HLA locus, TCR association rates varied in a later analysis, with DRB1 showing the most and HLA-C the fewest.

60 Vbeta and 13 Jbeta primers were used in PCR. Sequencing was performed with immunoSEQ multiplex PCR; in TCRdb, only in-frame clones are kept and a portion is missing. This sample has over 75,000 clones, with about 74% found just once. Germline-derived CDR1 and CDR2 are GTSNPN and SVGIG (reference sequence). This CDR3 has 14 amino acids. Trimming removed 5 bases from V and 1 base from J; junction bases left unmatched: 6. The clonotype comes from a man in his sixties in good health and CMV-seropositive. This chain links TRBV30 with TRBJ2-3; 7 bases match TRBD2. Material: PBMCs. In nucleotides, the CDR3 is TGTGCCTGGTTTGGACTAGGCCGCACAGATACGCAGTATTTT. Translating it yields CAWFGLGRTDTQYF. The variable domain in full, with the rest retrieved from reference TRBV30 and TRBJ2-3, is SQTIHQWPATLVQPVGSPLSLECTVEGTSNPNLYWYRQAAGRGLQLLFYSVGIGQISSEVPQNLSASRPQDRQFILSSKKLLLSDSGFYLCAWFGLGRTDTQYFGPGTRLTVL.